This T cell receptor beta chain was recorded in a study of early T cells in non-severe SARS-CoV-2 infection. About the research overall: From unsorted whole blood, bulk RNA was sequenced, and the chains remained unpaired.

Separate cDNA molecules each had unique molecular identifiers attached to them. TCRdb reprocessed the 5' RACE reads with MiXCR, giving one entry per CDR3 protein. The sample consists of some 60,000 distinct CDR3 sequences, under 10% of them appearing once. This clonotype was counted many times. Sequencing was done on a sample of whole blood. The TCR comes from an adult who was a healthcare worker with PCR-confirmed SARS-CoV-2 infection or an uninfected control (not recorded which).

Written as DNA, the CDR3 is TGTGCCAGCAGTTTATCTTACGGGGACACCGGGGAGCTGTTTTTT. Encoded protein: CASSLSYGDTGELFF. This sequence joins TRBV11-2 and TRBJ2-2, with a tentative D call TRBD2 (5 bases). CDR3 length: 15 amino acids. The germline V and J ends were trimmed by 6 bases and 3 bases, with 14 bases remaining between them. CDR1 and CDR2 (germline): SGHAT, FQNNGV.